This record covers a single T cell receptor beta chain. Antigen: not known. These data come from a study of shared clonotypes between healthy human individuals. J lost 8 bases, V lost 0 bases, and 4 bases had no gene match. CDR1 is SGHRS, CDR2 YFSETQ, per germline. The CDR3 spans 14 residues. This table comes from immunoSEQ multiplex PCR, and its TCRdb copy is limited to in-frame clones, with some not included. This table has approximately 700,000 clones, 60% to 75% appearing once. Study-level points and caveats: Among four donors, roughly 5.4% of naive CD4 clonotypes were found in common. Memory subsets had estimated richness that was generally smaller than that of naive subsets. What rarefaction showed was incomplete sorted-subset sequencing despite large depth. When compared with the clonotypes that were shared by all four sorted-subset donors, the non-shared clonotypes turned out to have lower generation probabilities.

This chain links TRBV5-1 with TRBJ1-2; 10 bases are shared with TRBD1. Sequencing used memory CD4+ T cells sorted from blood. Subset defined: CD45RA-negative fraction. The clonotype originates from a young woman in good health. CDR3 sequence: CASSLGGTGEGYTF. The CDR3 bases are TGCGCCAGCAGCTTGGGTGGGACAGGGGAAGGCTACACCTTC.